Given below is one T cell receptor beta chain in context. The antigen is unknown. Specified treatment: randomized to nivolumab then ipilimumab (arm A) or the reverse (arm B). No patient had prior DNA-damaging chemotherapy. This entry belongs to a study of sequential checkpoint blockade in melanoma. At the level of the study: About two dozen patients had tumor biopsies before treatment and at week 13. Study outcomes and limitations: In arm A, pretreatment tumor clonality was associated with response. PD-L1 staining and CD8+ counts, not mutational load, tracked tumor T-cell clonality.

The CDR3 contains 13 residues. Trimming stripped 4 bases from V and 6 bases from J, with 10 bases between. Germline CDR1 reads SGDLS; CDR2 reads YYNGEE. Sequencing was performed with immunoSEQ multiplex PCR; in TCRdb, only in-frame clones are kept and a portion is missing. Of about 18,000 clones listed, 26% are singletons. Sequencing was performed on tumor tissue (inferred from file names), taken from a patient given nivolumab and ipilimumab in sequence. The receptor was isolated from a human donor with melanoma. The chain uses TRBV9 and TRBJ2-2; unclear D gene. The CDR3 sequence: CASSLQLAGELFF. CDR3 bases: TGTGCCAGCAGCCTACAGCTCGCCGGGGAGCTGTTTTTT.